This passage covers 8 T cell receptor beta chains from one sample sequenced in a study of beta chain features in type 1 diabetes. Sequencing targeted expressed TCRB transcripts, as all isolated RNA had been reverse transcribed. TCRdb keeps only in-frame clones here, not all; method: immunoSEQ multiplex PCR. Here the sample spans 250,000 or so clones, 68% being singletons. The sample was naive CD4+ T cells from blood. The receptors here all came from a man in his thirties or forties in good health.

CDR3 sequence reads: CATSRDRLAGFVDTQYF. The CDR3 nucleotides read TGTGCCACCAGCAGAGATCGACTAGCAGGATTCGTAGATACGCAGTATTTT. The V call is TRBV15, the J call TRBJ2-3; 7 positions agree with TRBD2. J was trimmed by 5 bases and V by 0 bases; bases with no gene match: 11. The CDR3 sequence is 17 residues long. Germline lookup yields CDR1 LNHNV and CDR2 YYDKDF (reference sequence).

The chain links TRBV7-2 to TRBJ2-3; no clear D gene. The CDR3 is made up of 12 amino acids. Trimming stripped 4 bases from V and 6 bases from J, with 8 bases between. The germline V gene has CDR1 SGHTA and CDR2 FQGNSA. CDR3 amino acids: CASSSHEDTQYF. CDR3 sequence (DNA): TGTGCCAGCAGCTCCCACGAGGATACGCAGTATTTT. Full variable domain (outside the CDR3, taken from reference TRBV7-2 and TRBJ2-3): GAGVSQSPSNKVTEKGKDVELRCDPISGHTALYWYRQSLGQGLEFLIYFQGNSAPDKSGLPSDRFSAERTGGSVSTLTIQRTQQEDSAVYLCASSSHEDTQYFGPGTRLTVL.

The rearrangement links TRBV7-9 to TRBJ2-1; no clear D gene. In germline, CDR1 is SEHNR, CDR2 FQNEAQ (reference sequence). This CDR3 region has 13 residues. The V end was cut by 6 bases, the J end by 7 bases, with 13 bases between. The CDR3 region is CASSQASGNEQFF. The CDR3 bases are TGTGCCAGCAGTCAGGCTTCGGGTAATGAGCAGTTCTTC.

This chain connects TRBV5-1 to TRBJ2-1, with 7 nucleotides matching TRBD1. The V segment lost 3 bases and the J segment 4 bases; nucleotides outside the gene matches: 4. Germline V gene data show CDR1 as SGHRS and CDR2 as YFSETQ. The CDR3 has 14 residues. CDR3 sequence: CASSSPGQYNEQFF. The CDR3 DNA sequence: TGCGCCAGCAGCTCACCGGGACAGTACAATGAGCAGTTCTTC. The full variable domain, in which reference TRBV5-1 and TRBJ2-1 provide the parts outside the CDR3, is KAGVTQTPRYLIKTRGQQVTLSCSPISGHRSVSWYQQTPGQGLQFLFEYFSETQRNKGNFPGRFSGRQFSNSRSEMNVSTLELGDSALYLCASSSPGQYNEQFFGPGTRLTVL.

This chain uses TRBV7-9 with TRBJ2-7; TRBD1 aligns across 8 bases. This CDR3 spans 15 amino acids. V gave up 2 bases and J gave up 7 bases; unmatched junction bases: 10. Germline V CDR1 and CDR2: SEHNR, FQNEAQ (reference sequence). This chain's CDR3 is CASSLFSGGRWEQYF. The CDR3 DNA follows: TGTGCCAGCAGCTTATTTTCAGGGGGCCGGTGGGAGCAGTACTTC.

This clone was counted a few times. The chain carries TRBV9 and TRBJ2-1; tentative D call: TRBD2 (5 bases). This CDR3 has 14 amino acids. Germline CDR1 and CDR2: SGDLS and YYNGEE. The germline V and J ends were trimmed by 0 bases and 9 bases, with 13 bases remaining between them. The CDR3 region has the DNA TGTGCCAGCAGCGTAGTACTAGAATCGGTTGAGCAGTTCTTC. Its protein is CASSVVLESVEQFF.

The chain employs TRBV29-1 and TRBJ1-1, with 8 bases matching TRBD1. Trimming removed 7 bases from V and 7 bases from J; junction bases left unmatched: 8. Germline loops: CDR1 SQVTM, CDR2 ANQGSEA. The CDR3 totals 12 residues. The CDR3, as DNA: TGCAGCGCCGACAGGGGACCTGTTGAAGCTTTCTTT. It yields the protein CSADRGPVEAFF. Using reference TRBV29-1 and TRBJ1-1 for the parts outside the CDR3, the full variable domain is SAVISQKPSRDICQRGTSLTIQCQVDSQVTMMFWYRQQPGQSLTLIATANQGSEATYESGFVIDKFPISRPNLTFSTLTVSNMSPEDSSIYLCSADRGPVEAFFGQGTRLTVV.

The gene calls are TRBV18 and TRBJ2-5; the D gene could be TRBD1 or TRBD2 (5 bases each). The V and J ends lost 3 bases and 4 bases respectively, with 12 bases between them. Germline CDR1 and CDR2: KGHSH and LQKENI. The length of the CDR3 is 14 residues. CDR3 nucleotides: TGTGCCAGCTCACCCGAGGGGAGTCGAGAGACCCAGTACTTC. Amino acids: CASSPEGSRETQYF.